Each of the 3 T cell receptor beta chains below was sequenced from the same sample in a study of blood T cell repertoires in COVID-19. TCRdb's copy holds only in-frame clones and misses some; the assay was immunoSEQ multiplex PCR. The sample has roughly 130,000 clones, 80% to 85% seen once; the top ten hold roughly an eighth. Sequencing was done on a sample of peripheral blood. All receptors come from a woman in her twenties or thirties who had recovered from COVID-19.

The CDR3 here is CASSIAGQGARTGELFF. CDR3 DNA: TGTGCCAGTAGTATAGCCGGACAGGGGGCTAGAACCGGGGAGCTGTTTTTT. This chain connects TRBV19 to TRBJ2-2; 11 bases agree with TRBD1. This CDR3 is built from 17 residues. J lost 5 bases, V lost 1 base, and 6 bases had no gene match. The V gene's germline CDR1 is LNHDA and CDR2 SQIVND (reference sequence).

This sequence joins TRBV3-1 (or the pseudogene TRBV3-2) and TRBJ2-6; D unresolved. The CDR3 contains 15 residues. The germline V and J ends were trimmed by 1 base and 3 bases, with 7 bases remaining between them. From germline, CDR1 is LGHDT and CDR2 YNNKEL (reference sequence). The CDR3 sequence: CASSQGLNGANVLTF. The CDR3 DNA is TGTGCCAGCAGCCAAGGACTTAATGGGGCCAACGTCCTGACTTTC.

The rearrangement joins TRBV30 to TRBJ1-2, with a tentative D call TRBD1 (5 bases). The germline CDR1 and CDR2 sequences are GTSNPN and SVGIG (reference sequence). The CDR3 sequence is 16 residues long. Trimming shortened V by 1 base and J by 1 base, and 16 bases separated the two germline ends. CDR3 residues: CAWSGGLGQLNYGYTF. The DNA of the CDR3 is TGTGCCTGGAGTGGGGGTTTGGGGCAACTTAACTATGGCTACACCTTC.